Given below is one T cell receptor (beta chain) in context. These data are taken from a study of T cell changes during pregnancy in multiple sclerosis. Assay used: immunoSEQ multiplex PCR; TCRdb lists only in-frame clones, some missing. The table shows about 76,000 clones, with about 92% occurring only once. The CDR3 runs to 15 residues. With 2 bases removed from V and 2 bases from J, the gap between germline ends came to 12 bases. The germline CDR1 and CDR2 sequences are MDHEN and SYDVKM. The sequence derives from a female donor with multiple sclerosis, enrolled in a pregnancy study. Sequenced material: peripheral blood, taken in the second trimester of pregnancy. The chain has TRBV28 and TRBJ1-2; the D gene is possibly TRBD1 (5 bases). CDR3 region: CASSLGGGKNYGYTF. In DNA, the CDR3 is TGTGCCAGCAGTTTAGGCGGGGGAAAAAACTATGGCTACACCTTC.